The present T cell receptor beta chain was sequenced within a study of OX40 agonist ivuxolimab in advanced cancers. This clone has just one count. Antigen specificity is unknown. Measured with immunoSEQ multiplex PCR; TCRdb has only the in-frame clones, and not every one. The sample comprises about 35,000 clones, around 93% of which are singletons, and roughly a third rests with the top ten. Study-wide findings and caveats: Averaged across samples, CD8+ T cells carried more expanded clones than CD4+ did.

Patients with autoimmune history or systemic immunosuppression were excluded. This CDR3 region has 20 residues. The ends were cut back, 2 bases at V and 0 bases at J, with 25 bases in the middle. The sequences come from CD4+ or CD8+ T cells sorted from blood, collected in a trial of the OX40 agonist ivuxolimab. This TCR was recovered from an adult with an advanced solid tumor such as melanoma, head and neck, liver or kidney cancer. The chain carries TRBV5-3 and TRBJ2-3; D possibly corresponds to TRBD2 (6 bases). TRBV5-3 is recorded as an ORF, its role being uncertain. CDR3 protein: CARSLCWGVASATSTDTQYF. CDR3 DNA sequence: TGTGCCAGAAGCTTATGTTGGGGGGTGGCGAGTGCTACTAGCACAGATACGCAGTATTTT.